The 22 T cell receptor beta chains below come from one sample, sequenced in a study of blood T cell repertoires in COVID-19 (dated by TCRdb to about 2020). Preparation of the library involved the immunoSEQ multiplex PCR assay. TCRdb took this table from immuneACCESS and kept in-frame rearrangements with V and J called. Such tables lack part of the clones; where checked against another copy, unresolved V genes explain under half of the gap, and the rest is unexplained. This sample has around 56,000 clones in its table, and 89% of those were observed once. Around 18% of the sample lies in the top ten. The material sequenced was peripheral blood. The receptors derive from a human donor in a cohort sampled during active COVID-19.

Only a few counts were recorded for this clone. The V call is TRBV19, the J call TRBJ2-3; TRBD2 agrees at 11 bases. The CDR3 covers 17 residues. Trimming removed 5 bases from V and 2 bases from J; junction bases left unmatched: 9. In germline, CDR1 is LNHDA, CDR2 SQIVND (reference sequence). The CDR3 nucleotides read TGTGCCAGTAGTGTTCGACTAGCGGGGCGATACACAGATACGCAGTATTTT. It codes for CASSVRLAGRYTDTQYF. Combining the CDR3 with reference TRBV19 and TRBJ2-3 gives the whole variable domain DGGITQSPKYLFRKEGQNVTLSCEQNLNHDAMYWYRQDPGQGLRLIYYSQIVNDFQKGDIAEGYSVSREKKESFPLTVTSAQKNPTAFYLCASSVRLAGRYTDTQYFGPGTRLTVL.

This chain joins TRBV6-5 and TRBJ1-2; TRBD1 agrees at 7 bases. Germline V gene data show CDR1 as MNHEY and CDR2 as SVGAGI. The CDR3 runs 14 residues. With 5 bases clipped from V and 5 bases from J, the junction kept 8 bases outside the gene matches. CDR3 in amino acids: CASSLDRTQYGYTF. In nucleotides, the CDR3 is TGTGCCAGCAGTCTGGACAGGACACAGTATGGCTACACCTTC.

CDR3 sequence (DNA): TGTGCCAGCAGCCCAAACCCCGGTAACTATGGCTACACCTTC. Translated, it gives CASSPNPGNYGYTF. J is TRBJ1-2 and V is TRBV6-6; D gene unclear. This CDR3 spans 14 amino acids. CDR1 and CDR2 from the germline V gene are MNHNY and SVGAGI (reference sequence). Trimming left V 6 bases short and J 1 base short, with 12 bases between.

This clone appeared a few times. The CDR3 sequence is CASSLSQGWNLRMVRNTEAFF. CDR3 DNA sequence: TGTGCCAGCAGCTTAAGTCAGGGTTGGAATTTAAGGATGGTACGTAACACTGAAGCTTTCTTT. The rearrangement joins TRBV7-8 to TRBJ1-1, with D perhaps matching TRBD1 (5 bases). Germline V CDR1 and CDR2: SGHVS, FQNEAQ. This CDR3 spans 21 amino acids. V lost 2 bases and J lost 2, with 30 bases in between.

The gene calls are TRBV28 and TRBJ2-7, with 10 bases matching TRBD1. The ends lost 1 base at V and 7 bases at J; junction bases unmatched: 7. This CDR3 has 15 residues. Germline loops: CDR1 MDHEN, CDR2 SYDVKM. The CDR3 coding sequence is TGTGCCAGCAGTTTATCCGGGACAGGGGCGAGGGAGCAGTACTTC. Translated, it gives CASSLSGTGAREQYF.

The CDR3 is CAWSFGQGRSEKLFF. The CDR3 DNA follows: TGTGCCTGGAGTTTTGGACAGGGAAGGAGTGAAAAACTGTTTTTT. The chain joins TRBV30 to TRBJ1-4; 8 bases line up with TRBD1. Germline CDR1 GTSNPN, CDR2 SVGIG (reference sequence). The CDR3 is 15 amino acids. V shed 2 bases, J shed 7 bases, and the junction held 9 bases outside the gene matches.

The CDR3 here is CASSPTGTGNTIYF. In DNA, the CDR3 is TGTGCCAGCAGCCCGACAGGGACTGGAAACACCATATATTTT. The genes are TRBV7-8 and TRBJ1-3, with 7 bases lining up with TRBD1. There are 14 residues in the CDR3. Germline CDR1 SGHVS, CDR2 FQNEAQ. Germline trimming cut 5 bases from V and 2 bases from J; bases unmatched to any gene: 3.

The V and J genes are TRBV5-1 and TRBJ1-5, with TRBD1 as a possible D gene (5 bases). Germline assignment: CDR1 SGHRS and CDR2 YFSETQ. This CDR3 contains 15 residues. The V and J ends lost 3 bases and 7 bases respectively, with 17 bases between them. CDR3 sequence: CASSWGVRGVQPQHF. The CDR3 DNA reads TGCGCCAGCAGCTGGGGGGTTAGGGGCGTCCAGCCCCAGCATTTT.

The rearrangement links TRBV5-1 to TRBJ2-7, with D possibly being TRBD1 (7 bases). Trimming pared 4 bases from V and 2 bases from J, leaving 13 bases between. The germline CDR1 and CDR2 sequences are SGHRS and YFSETQ. The CDR3 contains 14 residues. CDR3 in amino acids: CASSRGTVTYEQYF. CDR3 DNA sequence: TGCGCCAGCAGCCGGGGGACAGTCACCTACGAGCAGTACTTC.

As concerns this clone: Within the sample, other DNA sequences also encode this same CDR3. This rearrangement joins TRBV11-2 to TRBJ2-2, with D possibly being TRBD2 (5 bases). Germline-derived CDR1 and CDR2 are SGHAT and FQNNGV. The CDR3 is 14 residues long. The germline V and J ends were trimmed by 5 bases and 1 base, with 8 bases remaining between them. The CDR3 bases are TGTGCCAGCAGCCGCCGGGGGAACACCGGGGAGCTGTTTTTT. Translating it yields CASSRRGNTGELFF.

V usage is TRBV30 and J usage is TRBJ1-1, with TRBD1 matching over 10 bases. The CDR3 has 14 amino acids. J was trimmed by 5 bases and V by 2 bases; bases with no gene match: 5. CDR1 and CDR2 (germline): GTSNPN, SVGIG (reference sequence). The CDR3 sequence: CAWSRTGGGTEAFF. CDR3 bases: TGTGCCTGGAGTCGGACAGGGGGTGGAACTGAAGCTTTCTTT.

This clone was detected only once. The chain has TRBV13 and TRBJ2-1; 11 bases agree with TRBD2. There are 18 residues in the CDR3. Germline trimming cut 0 bases from V and 4 bases from J; bases unmatched to any gene: 8. The germline CDR1 and CDR2 sequences are PRHDT and FYEKMQ (reference sequence). Here the CDR3 reads CASSLGASGGPLYNEQFF. CDR3 in DNA: TGTGCCAGCAGCTTAGGGGCTAGCGGGGGGCCCTTGTACAATGAGCAGTTCTTC.

V and J are TRBV6-6 and TRBJ1-6; possible D gene TRBD1, 5 bases. V was trimmed by 4 bases and J by 10 bases, leaving 11 bases between them. The CDR3 length is 13 residues. In germline, CDR1 is MNHNY, CDR2 SVGAGI (reference sequence). The CDR3: CASSSGLGSPLHF. DNA of the CDR3: TGTGCCAGCAGTTCAGGGCTGGGCTCACCCCTCCACTTT.

This clone was counted between two and nine times. The V and J genes are TRBV4-1 and TRBJ1-2, with D maybe TRBD1 (6 bases). Germline-derived CDR1 and CDR2 are MGHRA and YSYEKL. The ends were cut back, 4 bases at V and 4 bases at J, with 19 bases in the middle. CDR3 length equals 16 residues. In nucleotides, the CDR3 is TGCGCCAGCAGCCCACTTGGGGGCAGGGTGAGCTATGGCTACACCTTC. It specifies CASSPLGGRVSYGYTF.

V usage is TRBV30 and J usage is TRBJ1-2; D gene uncertain. The CDR3 is 13 residues long. Germline V gene sequence: CDR1 GTSNPN, CDR2 SVGIG (reference sequence). CDR3 bases: TGTGCTTTTTCCCTCGGCGAACAGTATGGCTACACCTTC. It is translated as CAFSLGEQYGYTF.

The chain joins TRBV9 to TRBJ1-2; 8 bases fit TRBD1. CDR1 and CDR2 from the germline V gene are SGDLS and YYNGEE. CDR3 length: 17 residues. The junction had 9 bases not matched to a gene; V was cut back by 0 bases and J by 2 bases. Here the CDR3 DNA reads TGTGCCAGCAGCGTAGCGGACAGGGTATGGCAAAACTATGGCTACACCTTC. Translating gives CASSVADRVWQNYGYTF. The full variable domain, in which reference TRBV9 and TRBJ1-2 provide the parts outside the CDR3, is DSGVTQTPKHLITATGQRVTLRCSPRSGDLSVYWYQQSLDQGLQFLIQYYNGEERAKGNILERFSAQQFPDLHSELNLSSLELGDSALYFCASSVADRVWQNYGYTFGSGTRLTVV.

The CDR3: CASSFSGGSTDTQYF. The CDR3 DNA follows: TGTGCCAGCAGCTTTAGCGGGGGGTCCACAGATACGCAGTATTTT. The chain is built from TRBV5-4 and TRBJ2-3, with 10 positions matching TRBD2. The germline CDR1 and CDR2 sequences are SGHNT and YYREEE (reference sequence). The CDR3 consists of 15 residues. With V trimmed by 2 bases and J by 2 bases, 2 bases remained unmatched. Variable domain in full (rest from reference TRBV5-4 and TRBJ2-3): ETGVTQSPTHLIKTRGQQVTLRCSSQSGHNTVSWYQQALGQGPQFIFQYYREEENGRGNFPPRFSGLQFPNYSSELNVNALELDDSALYLCASSFSGGSTDTQYFGPGTRLTVL.

This clone was counted a single time. Here the CDR3 reads CSVSRDRLNYEQYF. In DNA, the CDR3 is TGCAGCGTTTCCCGGGACAGGCTGAACTACGAGCAGTACTTC. The chain uses TRBV29-1 and TRBJ2-7; 8 bases are a match to TRBD1. With V trimmed by 5 bases and J by 3 bases, 9 bases remained unmatched. The germline CDR1 and CDR2 sequences are SQVTM and ANQGSEA. CDR3 length: 14 amino acids.

The chain joins TRBV27 to TRBJ1-2; 7 bases map to TRBD1. The CDR3 runs to 16 residues. The germline V gene has CDR1 MNHEY and CDR2 SMNVEV (reference sequence). V dropped 4 bases and J dropped 5; count of bases not matched to a gene: 13. DNA for the CDR3: TGTGCCAGCAGTTCGGGGCTTGACAGGGTCCCATATGGCTACACCTTC. Translating gives CASSSGLDRVPYGYTF.

V gene TRBV3-1 (or the pseudogene TRBV3-2) combines with J gene TRBJ2-7, with 15 bases aligning to TRBD2. V shed 4 bases, J shed 2 bases, and the junction held 6 bases outside the gene matches. Germline loops: CDR1 LGHDT, CDR2 YNNKEL (reference sequence). This CDR3 comprises 17 residues. This CDR3 is CASSRLGTSGGTYEQYF. DNA for the CDR3: TGTGCCAGCAGCCGCCTCGGGACTAGCGGGGGGACCTACGAGCAGTACTTC.

The rearrangement joins TRBV28 to TRBJ2-2; 8 bases are a match to TRBD1. The CDR3 contains 14 residues. V shed 6 bases and J 5 bases; nucleotides not matched to a gene: 5. The germline V gene encodes CDR1 MDHEN and CDR2 SYDVKM. This CDR3 reads CASSNRGTTGELFF. Here the CDR3 DNA reads TGTGCCAGCAGCAACAGGGGGACAACCGGGGAGCTGTTTTTT.

As DNA, the CDR3 is TGTGCCAGCAGCCCATCTCAGGGGTGGCGGGAGCAGTACTTC. This gives the protein CASSPSQGWREQYF. V and J are TRBV5-8 and TRBJ2-7; possible D gene TRBD1, 6 bases. The CDR3 spans 14 residues. V shed 4 bases and J shed 7 bases, with 18 bases lying between them. CDR1 is SGHTS and CDR2 is YDEGEE in the germline V gene.